These T cell receptor beta chains were read from a single sample in a study of blood T cells in healthy people across ages. One entry per CDR3 protein results from TCRdb running MiXCR on the 5' RACE reads. The sample records approximately 1.5 million distinct CDR3 sequences, roughly two fifths being singletons. Sequenced: blood. The receptors come from a woman between 18 and 30 years old in good health. The CDR3 runs from the conserved cysteine through the conserved F or W. A D gene is named only where the DNA matches it firmly. Clone size is given for some rows only: seen once, a few or many times, or a class if the clone is expanded.

CDR3 DNA | CDR3 protein | J gene | V gene | clone size | D gene
TGCAGCGTGGGGGAACAGGGTTATCAGCCCCAGCATTTT | CSVGEQGYQPQHF | TRBJ1-5 | TRBV29-1 | - | -
TGTGCCAGCAGTTACTCACTAGCGGGAGGTTGGTTTAATGAGCAGTTCTTC | CASSYSLAGGWFNEQFF | TRBJ2-1 | TRBV6-2/TRBV6-3 | - | TRBD2
TGCGCCAGCAGCTTGAGGGCACAATCACCCCTCCACTTT | CASSLRAQSPLHF | TRBJ1-6 | TRBV5-1 | - | -
TGTGCCAGCAGTTTGGGGACCTCACCCCTCCACTTT | CASSLGTSPLHF | TRBJ1-6 | TRBV12-3/TRBV12-4 | few | -
TGTGCCAGCAGTGATGGACAGGGTAGCACAGATACGCAGTATTTT | CASSDGQGSTDTQYF | TRBJ2-3 | TRBV2 | - | TRBD1
TGTGCCAGCAGCCCCGCCGGGACTGACTATTCACCCCTCCACTTT | CASSPAGTDYSPLHF | TRBJ1-6 | TRBV3-1 | - | -
TGTGCCAGCAGTTTCGCGCGGAGCAATCAGCCCCAGCATTTT | CASSFARSNQPQHF | TRBJ1-5 | TRBV27 | - | -
TGTGCCAGCAGCTTAGAGGCTAGCGGGATAAGCACAGATACGCAGTATTTT | CASSLEASGISTDTQYF | TRBJ2-3 | TRBV7-2 | few | TRBD2
TGCGCCAGCAGCGCCACGACAGTCTCTGGAAACACCATATATTTT | CASSATTVSGNTIYF | TRBJ1-3 | TRBV5-1 | - | -
TGTGCCATCAGAGAAGACAGGGCAGATACGCAGTATTTT | CAIREDRADTQYF | TRBJ2-3 | TRBV10-3 | - | TRBD1
TGTGCCAGCACCTTTCGGGGCGAAAAACTGTTTTTT | CASTFRGEKLFF | TRBJ1-4 | TRBV7-2 | - | -
TGTGCCAGCGGTGTCGGCAGGGGGTCTGAAGCTTTCTTT | CASGVGRGSEAFF | TRBJ1-1 | TRBV2 | once | TRBD1
TGTGCCAGCAGCCCGTCCACCGGGCCAGAGACCCAGTACTTC | CASSPSTGPETQYF | TRBJ2-5 | TRBV7-8 | - | -
TGTGCCAGCAGCTCCCTGGGGGGACCTGGTCCGGCAGATACGCAGTATTTT | CASSSLGGPGPADTQYF | TRBJ2-3 | TRBV7-3 | - | -
TGTGCCAGCAGCTTAGCTCGAGTGGGGTACTCCTACAATGAGCAGTTCTTC | CASSLARVGYSYNEQFF | TRBJ2-1 | TRBV11-1 | - | -
TGTGCCAGCAGCCAACAGGGTAGGAATTCACCCCTCCACTTT | CASSQQGRNSPLHF | TRBJ1-6 | TRBV3-1 | - | -
TGTGCCAGCAGCTTCCGAAGGCCAACGGCCTACGAGCAGTACTTC | CASSFRRPTAYEQYF | TRBJ2-7 | TRBV7-8 | few | -
TGTGCCAGCAGGGAGGGACGGGTCACAGATACGCAGTATTTT | CASREGRVTDTQYF | TRBJ2-3 | TRBV25-1 | - | -
TGCAGTGCTCAATCAATGAGGACTAGCAATGAGCAGTTCTTC | CSAQSMRTSNEQFF | TRBJ2-1 | TRBV20-1 | many | TRBD2
TGTGCCATCGGTCCAGAGTACCAAGAGACCCAGTACTTC | CAIGPEYQETQYF | TRBJ2-5 | TRBV25-1 | - | -